The next 26 T cell receptor beta chains were all read from a single sample in a study of control samples from healthy donors and cancer patients. Only in-frame clones appear in the TCRdb table, and some are missing; sequencing was by immunoSEQ multiplex PCR. The data contain about 140,000 clones, about 89% of them seen just once; the ten biggest clones take up more than 6.5%. The sequencing sample was made of blood. These receptors came from a man younger than 30 in good health.

The chain joins TRBV6-1 to TRBJ1-1, with 7 bases identical to TRBD1. Germline V lookup: CDR1 MNHNS, CDR2 SASEGT. V lost 2 bases and J lost 0; bases outside the gene matches: 15. The CDR3 loop spans 19 amino acids. The DNA of the CDR3 is TGTGCCAGCAGTGAAAGGATTTCCCCCCGGACAGGATTGAACACTGAAGCTTTCTTT. Encoded protein: CASSERISPRTGLNTEAFF.

This rearrangement joins TRBV5-1 to TRBJ1-6; 7 nucleotides agree with TRBD1. The CDR3 length is 16 residues. J lost 10 bases, V lost 1 base, and 11 bases had no gene match. Germline loops: CDR1 SGHRS, CDR2 YFSETQ. In nucleotides, the CDR3 is TGCGCCAGCAGCTTGACCCCTACAGGGGAGGGCTCACCCCTCCACTTT. Protein: CASSLTPTGEGSPLHF.

This clone appeared a single time. This chain joins TRBV5-1 and TRBJ1-2; a possible D gene is TRBD1 (6 bases). This CDR3 region has 13 residues. Trimming shortened V by 1 base and J by 8 bases, and 12 bases separated the two germline ends. The germline V gene has CDR1 SGHRS and CDR2 YFSETQ. The CDR3 sequence: CASSLFQGPGYTF. CDR3 nucleotides: TGCGCCAGCAGCTTGTTTCAGGGGCCGGGCTACACCTTC.

The chain uses TRBV10-2 and TRBJ1-3, with unresolved D. CDR1 and CDR2 (germline): WSHSY, SAAADI. V lost 4 bases and J 2 bases, leaving 6 bases between the germline ends. The CDR3 is 13 residues long. The CDR3 region has the DNA TGCGCCAGCAGTGGGCCGACTGGAAACACCATATATTTT. Its protein is CASSGPTGNTIYF.

The rearrangement joins TRBV20-1 to TRBJ2-1, with 10 bases fitting TRBD2. J lost 4 bases, V lost 3 bases, and 6 bases had no gene match. The CDR3 loop spans 15 amino acids. Germline assignment: CDR1 DFQATT and CDR2 SNEGSKA (reference sequence). Here the CDR3 DNA reads TGCAGTGCTAGTCGGGCTAGCGGGGGATACAATGAGCAGTTCTTC. This gives the protein CSASRASGGYNEQFF.

This chain links TRBV2 with TRBJ1-4; tentatively, D is TRBD1 (6 bases). In germline, CDR1 is SNHLY, CDR2 FYNNEI. The CDR3 has 15 residues. Trimming took 3 bases from V and 3 from J, leaving 11 bases between them. The CDR3 coding sequence is TGTGCCAGCAGTGATCTTGGGGGCGCTAATGAAAAACTGTTTTTT. This sequence encodes CASSDLGGANEKLFF. The complete variable domain, with remaining parts taken from reference TRBV2 and TRBJ1-4, reads EPEVTQTPSHQVTQMGQEVILRCVPISNHLYFYWYRQILGQKVEFLVSFYNNEISEKSEIFDDQFSVERPDGSNFTLKIRSTKLEDSAMYFCASSDLGGANEKLFFGSGTQLSVL.

V usage is TRBV5-5 and J usage is TRBJ1-5; unclear D gene. The CDR3 sequence is 15 residues long. Looked up from germline, CDR1 is SGHKS and CDR2 is YYEKEE (reference sequence). V was pared by 4 bases and J by 0 bases, with 11 bases between. CDR3 DNA: TGTGCCAGCAGCCCCGGTTGGGTTAGCAATCAGCCCCAGCATTTT. Protein: CASSPGWVSNQPQHF.

This chain joins TRBV29-1 and TRBJ2-2; D call uncertain. Germline-derived CDR1 and CDR2 are SQVTM and ANQGSEA. V was shortened by 4 bases and J by 4 bases, with 4 bases between the two germline ends. The CDR3 consists of 11 residues. This CDR3 reads CSVGTTGELFF. CDR3 nucleotide sequence: TGCAGCGTTGGCACCACCGGGGAGCTGTTTTTT.

This clone has only one observation. The genes are TRBV4-1 and TRBJ1-2; TRBD1 matches 10 bases. V lost 8 bases to trimming and J lost 6 bases; unmatched junction nucleotides: 21. There are 18 residues in the CDR3. Germline V gene lookup returns CDR1 MGHRA and CDR2 YSYEKL. The CDR3 loop reads CASRRRGRQGAQSDGYTF. In DNA form, the CDR3 reads TGCGCCAGCCGCCGGCGGGGTCGACAGGGGGCGCAGAGTGATGGCTACACCTTC.

The chain uses TRBV30 and TRBJ1-6; 8 nucleotides align to TRBD1. This CDR3 has 14 residues. From germline, CDR1 is GTSNPN and CDR2 SVGIG (reference sequence). The J segment lost 6 bases and the V segment lost 4 bases, leaving 5 bases of the junction unmatched. Written as DNA, the CDR3 is TGTGCCTGGACAGGGGGCATGGGTAATTCACCCCTCCACTTT. This codes for CAWTGGMGNSPLHF. Full variable domain (outside the CDR3, taken from reference TRBV30 and TRBJ1-6): SQTIHQWPATLVQPVGSPLSLECTVEGTSNPNLYWYRQAAGRGLQLLFYSVGIGQISSEVPQNLSASRPQDRQFILSSKKLLLSDSGFYLCAWTGGMGNSPLHFGNGTRLTVT.

The CDR3, as DNA: TGCGCCAGCAGTGCAAACAGGGGCTCTCAAGAGACCCAGTACTTC. Its protein product is CASSANRGSQETQYF. The chain joins TRBV10-2 to TRBJ2-5; 7 bases agree with TRBD1. The CDR3 loop spans 15 amino acids. Germline V gives CDR1 WSHSY, CDR2 SAAADI. V dropped 4 bases and J dropped 2; count of bases not matched to a gene: 7.

The chain uses TRBV3-1 (or the pseudogene TRBV3-2) and TRBJ2-7; D is undetermined. Trimming stripped 3 bases from V and 0 bases from J, with 9 bases between. CDR1 LGHDT and CDR2 YNNKEL come from the germline V gene (reference sequence). There are 14 residues in the CDR3. CDR3 sequence reads: CASSQGISSYEQYF. CDR3 coding DNA: TGTGCCAGCAGCCAGGGTATAAGCTCCTACGAGCAGTACTTC.

The chain has TRBV21-1 and TRBJ2-1; TRBD2 is taken as the D call from the table, unchecked against the DNA. TRBV21-1 is deemed a pseudogene. The CDR3 runs 17 residues. For the CDR3, the DNA is TGTGCCAGCAGCAAAAGGGGCCGGGGGGGCCCCCACAATGAGCAGTTCTTC. This gives the protein CASSKRGRGGPHNEQFF.

The CDR3 coding sequence is TGTGCCAGTAGTCCCGGTGGTATTGGCTACACCTTC. Translation: CASSPGGIGYTF. V and J are TRBV19 and TRBJ1-2; no definite D call. V gave up 5 bases and J gave up 7 bases, with 11 bases separating them. The CDR3 totals 12 residues. Germline V gene lookup returns CDR1 LNHDA and CDR2 SQIVND (reference sequence).

The rearrangement links TRBV27 to TRBJ1-6, with a weak D call TRBD1 (6 bases). Trimming cost V 6 bases and J 9 bases, with 12 bases left between them. The CDR3 length is 13 residues. Germline V gene lookup returns CDR1 MNHEY and CDR2 SMNVEV (reference sequence). CDR3 region: CASSPLQGSPLHF. The CDR3 DNA reads TGTGCCAGCAGCCCTTTACAGGGTTCACCCCTCCACTTT.

The chain is built from TRBV7-3 and TRBJ1-6; D may be TRBD1 (5 bases). CDR3 length: 13 amino acids. V lost 5 bases to trimming and J lost 7 bases, with 9 bases between them. Germline V gene lookup returns CDR1 SGHTA and CDR2 FQGTGA. The CDR3 bases are TGTGCCAGCAGCACAGGCGGGAATTCACCCCTCCACTTT. The encoded protein is CASSTGGNSPLHF.

CDR3 residues: CASSESRYKQFF. CDR3 coding DNA: TGCGCCAGCAGTGAGTCGAGGTATAAGCAGTTCTTC. This chain uses TRBV10-1 with TRBJ2-1; D is uncertain. Germline V lookup: CDR1 WNHNN, CDR2 SYGVQD (reference sequence). The ends were cut back, 0 bases at V and 11 bases at J, with 8 bases in the middle. The CDR3 contains 12 residues.

This chain links TRBV4-1 with TRBJ1-1; 7 nucleotides align to TRBD1. From germline, CDR1 is MGHRA and CDR2 YSYEKL. With 5 bases clipped from V and 5 bases from J, the junction kept 11 bases outside the gene matches. There are 15 residues in the CDR3. CDR3 coding DNA: TGCGCCAGCAGCGAACAGGGGCTCACCGGAACTGAAGCTTTCTTT. Translating gives CASSEQGLTGTEAFF.

DNA for the CDR3: TGTGCCAGTAGTATTTTTGACGGTGGGACCGGGGAGCTGTTTTTT. Translation: CASSIFDGGTGELFF. This chain uses TRBV19 with TRBJ2-2; D is ambiguous. V was cut by 3 bases and J by 5 bases, with 13 bases left in between. Looked up from germline, CDR1 is LNHDA and CDR2 is SQIVND (reference sequence). This CDR3 has 15 amino acids.

In this sample, this clone turned up once. V and J are TRBV30 and TRBJ2-1; 12 bases are a match to TRBD1. The CDR3 is made up of 15 amino acids. Germline CDR1 reads GTSNPN; CDR2 reads SVGIG (reference sequence). J was trimmed by 7 bases and V by 2 bases; bases with no gene match: 6. The CDR3, as DNA: TGTGCCTGGAGTTGGCCGGGACAGGGGGCGAATGAGCAGTTCTTC. Translated: CAWSWPGQGANEQFF.

J is TRBJ2-5 and V is TRBV11-2, with 12 bases matching TRBD1. Germline values: CDR1 SGHAT, CDR2 FQNNGV. The CDR3 is made up of 15 amino acids. The trim removed 5 bases at V and 5 bases at J, leaving 6 bases unmatched. The CDR3 sequence: CASSVRDRGPETQYF. The CDR3 DNA is TGTGCCAGCAGCGTCAGGGACAGGGGGCCTGAGACCCAGTACTTC.

The genes are TRBV6-5 and TRBJ1-3; TRBD1 is a possible D gene (5 bases). The germline gives CDR1 MNHEY, CDR2 SVGAGI. The CDR3 consists of 11 residues. Trimming removed 8 bases from V and 6 bases from J, with 8 bases in between. CDR3 in DNA: TGTGCCAGCGGAGGGGCAAACACCATATATTTT. It encodes CASGGANTIYF.

J is TRBJ1-4 and V is TRBV27; 8 bases are shared with TRBD1. CDR1 and CDR2 from the germline V gene are MNHEY and SMNVEV (reference sequence). J gave up 8 bases and V 3 bases, and 8 bases lay outside the gene matches. This CDR3 contains 15 residues. The chain's CDR3 is CASSFSGGIKEKLFF. As DNA, the CDR3 is TGTGCCAGCAGTTTCTCAGGGGGCATCAAGGAAAAACTGTTTTTT.

The chain is built from TRBV6-4 and TRBJ1-3; D uncertain. CDR1 and CDR2 from the germline V gene are MRHNA and SNTAGT. The CDR3 covers 15 residues. The V gene lost 6 bases and the J gene lost 2 bases, with 14 bases spanning the gap. The DNA for the CDR3 is TGTGCCAGCAGCGTGAGCCCCGCGGCTGGAAACACCATATATTTT. Its translation: CASSVSPAAGNTIYF.

This sequence joins TRBV7-3 and TRBJ1-1, with D tentatively TRBD1 (6 bases). V was cut by 2 bases and J by 7 bases, with 11 bases left in between. Germline V gene lookup returns CDR1 SGHTA and CDR2 FQGTGA. The CDR3 has 13 residues. The CDR3 reads CASSLGGQSEAFF. Written as DNA, the CDR3 is TGTGCCAGCAGCTTAGGGGGGCAAAGTGAAGCTTTCTTT.

V usage is TRBV7-2 and J usage is TRBJ1-2; a possible D gene is TRBD1 (6 bases). V lost 5 bases and J lost 4, with 14 bases in between. Per germline, CDR1 SGHTA and CDR2 FQGNSA. The CDR3 totals 14 residues. The CDR3 here is CASSAGASSYGYTF. DNA for the CDR3: TGTGCCAGCAGCGCAGGGGCCTCAAGCTATGGCTACACCTTC.